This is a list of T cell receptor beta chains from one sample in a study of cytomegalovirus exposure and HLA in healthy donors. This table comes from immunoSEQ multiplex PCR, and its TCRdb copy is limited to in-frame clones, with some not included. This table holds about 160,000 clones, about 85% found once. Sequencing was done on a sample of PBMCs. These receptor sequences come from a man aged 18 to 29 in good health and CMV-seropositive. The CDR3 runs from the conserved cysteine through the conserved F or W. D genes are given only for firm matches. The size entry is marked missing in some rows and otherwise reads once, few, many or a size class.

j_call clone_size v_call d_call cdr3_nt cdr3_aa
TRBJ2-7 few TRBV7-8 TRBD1 TGTGCCAGCACCAACCCCGGGACAGGGGGCGTTAACTCCTACGAGCAGTACTTC CASTNPGTGGVNSYEQYF
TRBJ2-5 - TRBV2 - TGTGCCAGCAGCAGGGGATTGAGCCAAGAGACCCAGTACTTC CASSRGLSQETQYF
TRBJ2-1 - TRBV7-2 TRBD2 TGTGCCAGCAGCCCTCTAGCGGGGTCATACAATGAGCAGTTCTTC CASSPLAGSYNEQFF
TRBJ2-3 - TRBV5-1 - TGCGCCAGCAGCTTGGGGGGGCAATTCACAGATACGCAGTATTTT CASSLGGQFTDTQYF
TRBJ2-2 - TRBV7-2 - TGTGCCAGCAGCATACACGCCGGGGAGCTGTTTTTT CASSIHAGELFF
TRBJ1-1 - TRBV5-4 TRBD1 TGTGCCAGCAGCTTGTGGTACGGGACAGTTGAAGCTTTCTTT CASSLWYGTVEAFF
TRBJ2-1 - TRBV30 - TGTGCCTGGAGTGCAGGGAAAGTACCGTTCTTC CAWSAGKVPFF
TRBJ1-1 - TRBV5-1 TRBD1 TGCGCCAGCAGCTTGGGACAGGGGATGAACACTGAAGCTTTCTTT CASSLGQGMNTEAFF
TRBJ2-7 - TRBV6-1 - TGTGCCAGCAGTGGACAGTCCTTAATCTACGAGCAGTACTTC CASSGQSLIYEQYF
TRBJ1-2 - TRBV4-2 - TGTGCCAGCAGCCAAGTCTCAGGCAGAGAGAACTATGGCTACACCTTC CASSQVSGRENYGYTF
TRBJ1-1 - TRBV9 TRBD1 TGTGCCAGCAGCGTTACCCAGGGGGCTGTGACTGAAGCTTTCTTT CASSVTQGAVTEAFF
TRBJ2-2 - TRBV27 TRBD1 TGTGCCACCTCGACAGGGTTTGGTACCGGGGAGCTGTTTTTT CATSTGFGTGELFF
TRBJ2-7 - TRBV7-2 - TGTGCCAGCAGCTCTCCGTTCGGCTACGAGCAGTACTTC CASSSPFGYEQYF
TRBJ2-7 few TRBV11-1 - TGTGCCAGCAGCTCCGAGACAGGCGCCTACGAGCAGTACTTC CASSSETGAYEQYF
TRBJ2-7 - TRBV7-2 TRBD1 TGTGCCAGCAGCTTAGTACAGGGGGTCTACGAGCAGTACTTC CASSLVQGVYEQYF
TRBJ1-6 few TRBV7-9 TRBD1 TGTGCCAGCAGCGCCGACAGGGAGACCTTTAATTCACCCCTCCACTTT CASSADRETFNSPLHF
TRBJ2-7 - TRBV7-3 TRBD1 TGTGCCAGCAGCCGTGGGACAGGGGGTGTCTACGAGCAGTACTTC CASSRGTGGVYEQYF
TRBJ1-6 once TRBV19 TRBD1 TGTGCCAGTAGACCGACAGGGGGAGTTTCACCCCTCCACTTT CASRPTGGVSPLHF
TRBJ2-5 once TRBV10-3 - TGTGCCATCAGTGGATCGGGGGAGACCCAGTACTTC CAISGSGETQYF
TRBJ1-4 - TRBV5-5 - TGTGCCAGCAGCCCCCGGACAATTAATGAAAAACTGTTTTTT CASSPRTINEKLFF
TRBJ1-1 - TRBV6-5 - TGTGCCAGCAGTTCGGGGAGAAACACTGAAGCTTTCTTT CASSSGRNTEAFF
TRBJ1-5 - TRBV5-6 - TGTGCCAGCAGCTTGGGGGGGGGCGCCGTCCAGCCCCAGCATTTT CASSLGGGAVQPQHF
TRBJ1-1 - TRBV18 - TGTGCCAGCTCACAAGGGGGGAACACTGAAGCTTTCTTT CASSQGGNTEAFF
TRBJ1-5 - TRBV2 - TGTGCCAGCCGGGGTATGGGAGCCCAGCCCCAGCATTTT CASRGMGAQPQHF
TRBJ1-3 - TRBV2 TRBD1 TGTGCCAGCAAAGGGACAGGGGCCTCTGGAAACACCATATATTTT CASKGTGASGNTIYF
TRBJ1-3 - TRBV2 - TGTGCCAGCAGCGGCGGGAACTCTGGAAACACCATATATTTT CASSGGNSGNTIYF
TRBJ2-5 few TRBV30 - TGTGCCTTCGAGGGGGGGTTCCAAGAGACCCAGTACTTC CAFEGGFQETQYF
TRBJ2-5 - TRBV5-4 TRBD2 TGTGTCAGCAGCCCAGGACTAGCGGGGGGAGAAGAGACCCAGTACTTC CVSSPGLAGGEETQYF
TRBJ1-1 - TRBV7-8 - TGTGCCAGCAGCTTAATCTCTGAAGCTTTCTTT CASSLISEAFF
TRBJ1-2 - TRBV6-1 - TGTGCCAGCAGTTATCGGGACACTAACTATGGCTACACCTTC CASSYRDTNYGYTF
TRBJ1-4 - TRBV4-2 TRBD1 TGTGCCAGCAGCCAACAGGGGGCGGAAAAACTGTTTTTT CASSQQGAEKLFF
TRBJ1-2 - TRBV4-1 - TGCGCCAGCAGCCAAGCTGAGACAGCCTCCTATGGCTACACCTTC CASSQAETASYGYTF
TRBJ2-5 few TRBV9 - TGTGCCAGCAGCGCGTCCGGGAGCACCCAAGAGACCCAGTACTTC CASSASGSTQETQYF
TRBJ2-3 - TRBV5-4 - TGTGCCAGCAGCTTTGGCGGAGGGGATGATACGCAGTATTTT CASSFGGGDDTQYF
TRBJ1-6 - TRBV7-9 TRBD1 TGTGCCAGCAGCTTACCCGAAGAGGGGGGGACAGGGTTCTCACCCCTCCACTTT CASSLPEEGGTGFSPLHF
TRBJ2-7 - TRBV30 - TGTGCCTGGAACCTAGAGGCGAGCTCCTACGAGCAGTACTTC CAWNLEASSYEQYF
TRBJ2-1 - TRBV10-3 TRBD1 TGTGCCATCAGCAACGGGACAGGGGGCGCGAATGAGCAGTTCTTC CAISNGTGGANEQFF
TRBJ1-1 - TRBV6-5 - TGTGCCAGCAGTTACTCCCCCCCCCGCGGGAACACTGAAGCTTTCTTT CASSYSPPRGNTEAFF
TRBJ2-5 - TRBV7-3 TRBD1 TGTGCCAGCAGCACATTAGGGACAGCACAAGAGACCCAGTACTTC CASSTLGTAQETQYF
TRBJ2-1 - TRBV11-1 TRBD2 TGTGCCAGCAGCTTAGTTAGTGCACTAGCGTACAATGAGCAGTTCTTC CASSLVSALAYNEQFF
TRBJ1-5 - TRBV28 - TGTGCCAGCAGTTTATTCAGGACAGCGGGCAATCAGCCCCAGCATTTT CASSLFRTAGNQPQHF
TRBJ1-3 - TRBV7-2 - TGTGCCAGCAGCTTAGGGACAGTCACTGGAAACACCATATATTTT CASSLGTVTGNTIYF
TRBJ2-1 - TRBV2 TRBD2 TGTGCCAGCAGTGAGGTAGCGGGGATCCACAATGAGCAGTTCTTC CASSEVAGIHNEQFF
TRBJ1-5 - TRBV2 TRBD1 TGTGCCAGCAGTGAGGACAGGTGGGGGGTTAATAGCAATCAGCCCCAGCATTTT CASSEDRWGVNSNQPQHF
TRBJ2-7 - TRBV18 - TGTGCCAGCTCACCACCGGGCAAGACCTACGAGCAGTACTTC CASSPPGKTYEQYF
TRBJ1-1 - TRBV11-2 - TGTGCCAGCAGCTTGGGGCCCCACAGGGACGCTGAAGCTTTCTTT CASSLGPHRDAEAFF
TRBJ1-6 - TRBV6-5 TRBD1 TGTGCCAGCGTCCGGGACAGAAAATATAATTCACCCCTCCACTTT CASVRDRKYNSPLHF
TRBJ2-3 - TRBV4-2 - TGTGCCAGCAGCCCCGAGGCCGGCACAGATACGCAGTATTTT CASSPEAGTDTQYF
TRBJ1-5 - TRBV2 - TGTGCCAGCAGGTGGCAGGGCGCCAATCAGCCCCAGCATTTT CASRWQGANQPQHF
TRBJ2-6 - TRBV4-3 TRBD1 TGCGCCAGCAGCCAGGGGACAGGGCGCTCTGGGGCCAACGGCCTGACTTTC CASSQGTGRSGANGLTF
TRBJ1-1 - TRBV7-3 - TGTGCCAGCAGCACAACAGGGTCGGGCACTGAAGCTTTCTTT CASSTTGSGTEAFF
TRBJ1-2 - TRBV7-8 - TGTGCCAGCACGGCTGTGGGGGGGCTCTCCTATGGCTACACCTTC CASTAVGGLSYGYTF
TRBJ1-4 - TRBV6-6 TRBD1 TGTGCCAGCAGTCGTACCCAGGGGGCAACTAATGAAAAACTGTTTTTT CASSRTQGATNEKLFF
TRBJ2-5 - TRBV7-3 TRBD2 TGTGCCAGCAGCTCCCCCGGGACTACTCAGACCCAGTACTTC CASSSPGTTQTQYF
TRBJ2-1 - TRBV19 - TGTGCCAGTAGTATTTCCGGAGTCAATGAGCAGTTCTTC CASSISGVNEQFF
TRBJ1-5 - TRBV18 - TGTGCCAGCTCACCCGAGAGCAATCAGCCCCAGCATTTT CASSPESNQPQHF
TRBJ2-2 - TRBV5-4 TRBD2 TGTGCCAGCAGCCCCACTAGCGGGGGGGCCCACACCGGGGAGCTGTTTTTT CASSPTSGGAHTGELFF
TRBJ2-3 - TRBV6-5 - TGTGCCAGCAGTTACTCGTTAGCGTTTACAGATACGCAGTATTTT CASSYSLAFTDTQYF
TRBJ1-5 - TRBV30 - TGTGCCTGGAGCTGGCAGGGTGGGATTCAGCCCCAGCATTTT CAWSWQGGIQPQHF